This TCR beta chain was sequenced during a study of CD8 T cells in Susac syndrome. Regarding the study as a whole: It was acknowledged in the study that the number of individuals who were included in its TCR sequencing and HLA analysis was relatively small.

Reverse transcription of about 0.5 to 1 ug RNA was performed with random hexamers. Amplification of TCR beta CDR3 by immunoSEQ multiplex PCR spanned 54 Vbeta and 13 Jbeta. TCRdb redid the calling of the immunoSEQ multiplex PCR reads with MiXCR, one entry per CDR3 protein. Of roughly 120,000 distinct CDR3 sequences in the sample, about 92% were seen once. As for this clonotype: Its target is unknown.

After removal of 2 bases from V and 1 base from J, the junction contained 2 bases not matched to a gene. The CDR3 consists of 15 residues. TCR beta from blood CD8+ and CD4+ T cells was sequenced. It was negative isolation that provided the CD8+ and CD4+ T cells, whereas TEMRA cells were enriched by FACS. The clonotype was recovered from a human donor with multiple sclerosis. The V gene is TRBV12-3 or TRBV12-4, the J gene TRBJ2-1; 7 nucleotides match TRBD2. The sample comprised CD4+ T cells from PBMCs. CDR3 protein: CASSLTGGSYNEQFF. The DNA of the CDR3 is TGTGCCAGCAGTTTAACGGGGGGATCCTACAATGAGCAGTTCTTC.